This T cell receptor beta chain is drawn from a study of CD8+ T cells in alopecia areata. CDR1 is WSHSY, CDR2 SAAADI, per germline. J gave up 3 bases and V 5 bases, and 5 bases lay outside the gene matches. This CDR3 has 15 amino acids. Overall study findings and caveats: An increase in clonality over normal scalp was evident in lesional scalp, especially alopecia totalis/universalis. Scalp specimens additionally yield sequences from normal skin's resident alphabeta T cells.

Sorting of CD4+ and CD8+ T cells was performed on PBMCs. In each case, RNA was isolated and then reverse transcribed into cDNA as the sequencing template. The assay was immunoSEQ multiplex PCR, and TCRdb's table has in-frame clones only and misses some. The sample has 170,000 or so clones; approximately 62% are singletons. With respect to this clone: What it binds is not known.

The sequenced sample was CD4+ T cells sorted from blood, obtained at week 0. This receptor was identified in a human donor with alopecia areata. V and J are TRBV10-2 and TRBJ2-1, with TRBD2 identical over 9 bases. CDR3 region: CASSPLAGSYNEQFF. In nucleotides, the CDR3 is TGCGCCAGCAGTCCTCTAGCGGGGAGCTACAATGAGCAGTTCTTC.